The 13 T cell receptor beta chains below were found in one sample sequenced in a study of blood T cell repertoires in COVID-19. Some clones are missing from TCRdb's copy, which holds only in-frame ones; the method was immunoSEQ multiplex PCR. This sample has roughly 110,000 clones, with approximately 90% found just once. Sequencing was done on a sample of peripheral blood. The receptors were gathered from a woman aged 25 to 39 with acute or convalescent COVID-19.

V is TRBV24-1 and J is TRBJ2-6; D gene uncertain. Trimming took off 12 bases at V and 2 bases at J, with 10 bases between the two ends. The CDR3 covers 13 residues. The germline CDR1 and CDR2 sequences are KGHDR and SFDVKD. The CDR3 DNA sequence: TGTGCCTCTCAGAATCCTGGGGCCAACGTCCTGACTTTC. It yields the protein CASQNPGANVLTF.

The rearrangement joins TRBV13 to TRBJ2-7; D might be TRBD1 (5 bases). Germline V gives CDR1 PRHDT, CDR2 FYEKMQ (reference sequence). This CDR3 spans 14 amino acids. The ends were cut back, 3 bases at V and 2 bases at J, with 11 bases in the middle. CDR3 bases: TGTGCCAGCAGCTTGGGGCCGGTGACCTACGAGCAGTACTTC. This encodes CASSLGPVTYEQYF.

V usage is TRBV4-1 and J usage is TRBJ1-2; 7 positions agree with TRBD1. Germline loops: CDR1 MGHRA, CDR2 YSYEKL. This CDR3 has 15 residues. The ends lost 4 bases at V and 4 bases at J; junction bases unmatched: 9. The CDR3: CASSPANRGVYGYTF. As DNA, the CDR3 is TGCGCCAGCAGCCCCGCTAACAGGGGAGTCTATGGCTACACCTTC.

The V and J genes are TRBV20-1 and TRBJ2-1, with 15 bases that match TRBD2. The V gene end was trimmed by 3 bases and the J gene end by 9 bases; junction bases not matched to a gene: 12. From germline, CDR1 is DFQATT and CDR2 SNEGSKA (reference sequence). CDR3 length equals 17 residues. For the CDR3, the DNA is TGCAGTGCTAGTCCCAAAAGGACTAGCGGGGGGGCCCTTGAGCAGTTCTTC. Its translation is CSASPKRTSGGALEQFF.

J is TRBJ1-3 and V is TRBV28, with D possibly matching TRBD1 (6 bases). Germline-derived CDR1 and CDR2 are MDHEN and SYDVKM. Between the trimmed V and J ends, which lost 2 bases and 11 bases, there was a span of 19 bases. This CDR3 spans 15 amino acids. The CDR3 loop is CASSLRSVQGRSIYF. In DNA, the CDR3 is TGTGCCAGCAGTTTACGGAGCGTACAGGGAAGGTCCATATATTTT.

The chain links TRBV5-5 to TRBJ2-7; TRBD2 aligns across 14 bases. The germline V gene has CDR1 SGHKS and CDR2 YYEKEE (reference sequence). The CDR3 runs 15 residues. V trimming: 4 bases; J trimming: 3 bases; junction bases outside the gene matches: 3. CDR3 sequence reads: CASSRTSGGFYEQYF. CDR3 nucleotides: TGTGCCAGCAGCAGGACTAGCGGGGGGTTCTACGAGCAGTACTTC.

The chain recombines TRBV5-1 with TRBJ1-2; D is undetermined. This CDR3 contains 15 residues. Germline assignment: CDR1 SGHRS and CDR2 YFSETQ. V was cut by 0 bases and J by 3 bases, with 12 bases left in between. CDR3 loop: CASSLAGISDYGYTF. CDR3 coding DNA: TGCGCCAGCAGCTTGGCTGGCATAAGCGACTATGGCTACACCTTC.

Here the CDR3 reads CAWSRGQSREKLFF. The CDR3 DNA reads TGTGCCTGGAGTAGAGGCCAGAGTCGGGAAAAACTGTTTTTT. This chain uses TRBV30 with TRBJ1-4; D gene ambiguous. CDR3 length: 14 amino acids. Trimming took off 2 bases at V and 8 bases at J, with 15 bases between the two ends. Germline V gene data show CDR1 as GTSNPN and CDR2 as SVGIG (reference sequence).

The CDR3 loop reads CASSQEVQGGEAFF. In DNA form, the CDR3 reads TGCGCCAGCAGCCAAGAAGTGCAGGGTGGTGAAGCTTTCTTT. This sequence joins TRBV4-3 and TRBJ1-1; perhaps TRBD1 as D (5 bases). The CDR3 has 14 residues. With 0 bases removed from V and 7 bases from J, the gap between germline ends came to 12 bases. Per germline, CDR1 LGHNA and CDR2 YSLEER.

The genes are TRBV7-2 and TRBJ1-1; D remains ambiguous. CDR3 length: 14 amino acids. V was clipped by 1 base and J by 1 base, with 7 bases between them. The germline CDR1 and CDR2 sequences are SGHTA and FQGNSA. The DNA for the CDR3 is TGTGCCAGCAGCTTAGATCCGAGGAACACTGAAGCTTTCTTT. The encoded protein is CASSLDPRNTEAFF.

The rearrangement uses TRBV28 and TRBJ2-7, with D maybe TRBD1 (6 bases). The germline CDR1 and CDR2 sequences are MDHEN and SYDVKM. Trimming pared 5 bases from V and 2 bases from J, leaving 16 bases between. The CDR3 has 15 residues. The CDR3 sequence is CASSPLRRTAYEQYF. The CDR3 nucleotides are TGTGCCAGCAGTCCCCTCCGCCGGACAGCCTACGAGCAGTACTTC. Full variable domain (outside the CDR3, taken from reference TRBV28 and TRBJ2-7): DVKVTQSSRYLVKRTGEKVFLECVQDMDHENMFWYRQDPGLGLRLIYFSYDVKMKEKGDIPEGYSVSREKKERFSLILESASTNQTSMYLCASSPLRRTAYEQYFGPGTRLTVT.

The CDR3 region is CASSQGTHYEQYF. CDR3 coding DNA: TGTGCCAGCAGCCAGGGCACCCACTACGAGCAGTACTTC. This chain connects TRBV14 to TRBJ2-7; no clear D. This CDR3 comprises 13 residues. From germline, CDR1 is SGHDN and CDR2 FVKESK. V lost 3 bases to trimming and J lost 3 bases, with 9 bases between them. Drawing the rest from reference TRBV14 and TRBJ2-7, the complete variable domain is EAGVTQFPSHSVIEKGQTVTLRCDPISGHDNLYWYRRVMGKEIKFLLHFVKESKQDESGMPNNRFLAERTGGTYSTLKVQPAELEDSGVYFCASSQGTHYEQYFGPGTRLTVT.

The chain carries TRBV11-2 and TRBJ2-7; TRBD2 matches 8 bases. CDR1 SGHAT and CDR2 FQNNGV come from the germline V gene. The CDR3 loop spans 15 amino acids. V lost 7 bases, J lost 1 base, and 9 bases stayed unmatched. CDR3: CASTLGLARSYEQYF. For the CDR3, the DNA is TGTGCCAGCACCCTAGGACTAGCAAGGTCCTACGAGCAGTACTTC.